Listed here are 19 T cell receptor beta chains from one sample, sequenced in a study of control samples from healthy donors and cancer patients. Clones were read by immunoSEQ multiplex PCR, and TCRdb kept only the in-frame ones, dropping some. The sample shows 75,000 to 100,000 clones, approximately 82% of them seen only once. The source material was blood. These receptors were collected from a man in his 60s in good health.

The chain links TRBV4-1 to TRBJ2-7; the match to TRBD1 covers 8 bases. The CDR3 loop spans 14 amino acids. Per the germline V gene, CDR1 is MGHRA and CDR2 is YSYEKL. V gave up 4 bases and J gave up 2 bases; unmatched junction bases: 4. The CDR3 spells CASSPGQGTYEQYF. In DNA form, the CDR3 reads TGCGCCAGCAGCCCCGGACAGGGTACCTACGAGCAGTACTTC.

This chain uses TRBV27 with TRBJ2-2, with TRBD1 matching over 7 bases. Losses at the gene ends were 6 bases for V and 7 bases for J; bases not matched to a gene: 8. This CDR3 comprises 14 residues. Germline values: CDR1 MNHEY, CDR2 SMNVEV (reference sequence). Here the CDR3 DNA reads TGTGCCAGCAGCCCCGACAGGGTTAGCGGGGAGCTGTTTTTT. It codes for CASSPDRVSGELFF.

V and J are TRBV11-2 and TRBJ2-1, with a tentative D call TRBD2 (6 bases). Germline V gives CDR1 SGHAT, CDR2 FQNNGV. The CDR3 sequence is 18 residues long. V gave up 3 bases and J gave up 1 base, with 19 bases separating them. In nucleotides, the CDR3 is TGTGCCAGCAGCTTCAAGGTACCGCTAGCGCCTTCCTACAATGAGCAGTTCTTC. Translating it yields CASSFKVPLAPSYNEQFF. Full variable domain (outside the CDR3, taken from reference TRBV11-2 and TRBJ2-1): EAGVAQSPRYKIIEKRQSVAFWCNPISGHATLYWYQQILGQGPKLLIQFQNNGVVDDSQLPKDRFSAERLKGVDSTLKIQPAKLEDSAVYLCASSFKVPLAPSYNEQFFGPGTRLTVL.

The chain carries TRBV5-5 and TRBJ2-5; 7 bases match TRBD1. J was trimmed by 2 bases and V by 3 bases; bases with no gene match: 4. The CDR3 is 14 amino acids. CDR1 and CDR2 from the germline V gene are SGHKS and YYEKEE (reference sequence). Written as DNA, the CDR3 is TGTGCCAGCAGCTACCCGGGACAGCAAGAGACCCAGTACTTC. Protein: CASSYPGQQETQYF.

This chain joins TRBV4-1 and TRBJ2-5; 7 bases map to TRBD2. There are 13 residues in the CDR3. Looked up from germline, CDR1 is MGHRA and CDR2 is YSYEKL. J lost 3 bases, V lost 4 bases, and 2 bases had no gene match. Written as DNA, the CDR3 is TGCGCCAGCAGCCGGGGGGGAGAAGAGACCCAGTACTTC. The encoded protein is CASSRGGEETQYF.

This clone was seen only a few times. The V and J genes are TRBV29-1 and TRBJ2-1; D could derive from TRBD1 or TRBD2 (5 bases each). The CDR3 is 11 residues long. The germline V and J ends were trimmed by 8 bases and 8 bases, with 13 bases remaining between them. Germline assignment: CDR1 SQVTM and CDR2 ANQGSEA. This CDR3 is CSFRVGDEQFF. CDR3 in DNA: TGCAGCTTCCGAGTGGGGGATGAGCAGTTCTTC.

This sequence joins TRBV3-1 (or the pseudogene TRBV3-2) and TRBJ1-5; D not certain. CDR1 LGHDT and CDR2 YNNKEL come from the germline V gene (reference sequence). The CDR3 has 12 residues. Trimming removed 1 base at V and 7 bases at J, with 5 bases between. The CDR3 DNA is TGTGCCAGCAGCCAAGCGGCGCAGCCCCAGCATTTT. It is translated as CASSQAAQPQHF.

The chain links TRBV2 to TRBJ1-6; no reliable D call. Germline CDR1 reads SNHLY; CDR2 reads FYNNEI. V was trimmed by 7 bases and J by 6 bases, leaving 13 bases between them. The CDR3 contains 14 residues. The CDR3 bases are TGTGCCAGCAAGGCATCGGGTCCTAATTCACCCCTCCACTTT. It yields the protein CASKASGPNSPLHF.

The V gene is TRBV29-1, the J gene TRBJ1-1; D is ambiguous. CDR3 size: 13 residues. V was cut by 2 bases and J by 0 bases, with 7 bases left in between. Per germline, CDR1 SQVTM and CDR2 ANQGSEA. The CDR3 sequence is CSVENRLNTEAFF. Here the CDR3 DNA reads TGCAGCGTTGAAAACAGACTGAACACTGAAGCTTTCTTT.

The chain couples TRBV29-1 to TRBJ2-1; D is possibly TRBD1 (7 bases). Germline V gives CDR1 SQVTM, CDR2 ANQGSEA. This CDR3 spans 15 amino acids. Trimming removed 1 base at V and 2 bases at J, with 12 bases between. CDR3 protein: CSVEGAGTAYNEQFF. CDR3 DNA: TGCAGCGTTGAAGGGGCGGGGACAGCCTACAATGAGCAGTTCTTC.

The count of this clone is one. The rearrangement uses TRBV29-1 and TRBJ2-2; TRBD1 matches at 7 bases. From germline, CDR1 is SQVTM and CDR2 ANQGSEA. V dropped 3 bases and J dropped 7; count of bases not matched to a gene: 11. This CDR3 comprises 15 residues. CDR3 loop: CSVDVQGDLGGELFF. DNA of the CDR3: TGCAGCGTTGACGTTCAGGGGGATCTAGGCGGGGAGCTGTTTTTT.

This clone turned up a few times. This chain uses TRBV7-2 with TRBJ1-5, with 12 bases fitting TRBD1. The CDR3 is 15 residues long. CDR1 and CDR2 from the germline V gene are SGHTA and FQGNSA. The V gene end was trimmed by 4 bases and the J gene end by 4 bases; junction bases not matched to a gene: 2. The CDR3 bases are TGTGCCAGCAGCTCGGGACAGGGGGCTAATCAGCCCCAGCATTTT. It codes for CASSSGQGANQPQHF.

V usage is TRBV6-5 and J usage is TRBJ1-4; TRBD1 agrees at 7 bases. Germline trimming cut 5 bases from V and 7 bases from J; bases unmatched to any gene: 10. This CDR3 is built from 15 residues. Germline V gene sequence: CDR1 MNHEY, CDR2 SVGAGI. The CDR3 sequence: CASSPLQGRVEKLFF. The CDR3 bases are TGTGCCAGCAGTCCCCTACAGGGGCGGGTTGAAAAACTGTTTTTT.

This clone was seen more than once but under ten times. The V call is TRBV30, the J call TRBJ2-7; no reliable D call. Deletions cut 3 bases from V and 3 bases from J, with 15 bases between. CDR3 length: 14 amino acids. Germline V gene data show CDR1 as GTSNPN and CDR2 as SVGIG (reference sequence). CDR3 nucleotide sequence: TGTGCCTGGAGGGCCGGCCGCAGGAACTACGAGCAGTACTTC. Protein sequence: CAWRAGRRNYEQYF.

This chain joins TRBV18 and TRBJ1-2, with 7 bases matching TRBD1. Per germline, CDR1 KGHSH and CDR2 LQKENI. Germline trimming cut 5 bases from V and 2 bases from J; bases unmatched to any gene: 14. The CDR3 length is 17 residues. DNA for the CDR3: TGTGCCAGCTCATTGCCCGGGACAGATAACCCCAACTATGGCTACACCTTC. Protein: CASSLPGTDNPNYGYTF.

This sequence joins TRBV29-1 and TRBJ2-5, with D possibly called TRBD1 or TRBD2 (5 bases each). Deletions cut 8 bases from V and 5 bases from J, with 21 bases between. CDR1 SQVTM and CDR2 ANQGSEA come from the germline V gene. The CDR3 is 14 residues long. Written as DNA, the CDR3 is TGCAGCTCCCCCTCCGGGACGGTAGGGGAGACCCAGTACTTC. This gives the protein CSSPSGTVGETQYF. Based on the CDR3 plus reference TRBV29-1 and TRBJ2-5, the full variable domain is SAVISQKPSRDICQRGTSLTIQCQVDSQVTMMFWYRQQPGQSLTLIATANQGSEATYESGFVIDKFPISRPNLTFSTLTVSNMSPEDSSIYLCSSPSGTVGETQYFGPGTRLLVL.

This clone was recorded many times. This rearrangement joins TRBV21-1 to TRBJ1-1. TRBV21-1 is a recognized pseudogene. CDR3 length: 13 residues. As DNA, the CDR3 is TGTGCCAGCAGTATCTCAGAGGACACTGAAGCTTTCTTT. Protein: CASSISEDTEAFF.

The gene calls are TRBV7-8 and TRBJ2-1; 9 nucleotides line up with TRBD2. The junction had 15 bases not matched to a gene; V was cut back by 8 bases and J by 10 bases. The CDR3 covers 15 residues. Per germline, CDR1 SGHVS and CDR2 FQNEAQ. This CDR3 reads CASCSGTSYSGEQFF. DNA of the CDR3: TGTGCCAGCTGCTCCGGGACTAGCTATTCCGGGGAGCAGTTCTTC.

CDR3 in amino acids: CASGDRRYTDTQYF. The CDR3 bases are TGTGCCAGCGGGGACAGGAGATACACAGATACGCAGTATTTT. The chain uses TRBV19 and TRBJ2-3; 8 bases agree with TRBD1. The V and J ends lost 9 bases and 2 bases, in that order; junction bases with no gene match: 7. This CDR3 is 14 amino acids long. Germline V gene lookup returns CDR1 LNHDA and CDR2 SQIVND (reference sequence).